This is a list of T cell receptor beta chains from one sample in a study of cytomegalovirus exposure and HLA in healthy donors. Data came from immunoSEQ multiplex PCR; TCRdb stores just in-frame clones and leaves some out. The sample records more than 95,000 clones, about 69% being singletons. Sequencing was carried out using PBMCs. The receptor source for this set is a woman aged 18-29 years in good health and CMV-seronegative. CDR3s include the opening cysteine and the closing phenylalanine or tryptophan. The order of the fields is D gene, V gene, clone size, J gene, CDR3 DNA, CDR3 protein. D genes are given only for firm matches. A clone size is listed for some rows: how often the clone was seen (once, few, many), or a class if it is expanded.

TRBD1	TRBV2	few	TRBJ1-1	TGTGCCAGCAGCAAACGTAGGGACAGGGGACTGAACACTGAAGCTTTCTTT	CASSKRRDRGLNTEAFF
NA	TRBV10-2	NA	TRBJ2-7	TGCGCCAGCAGTGAGTCGACGGGGGACAGCTACGAGCAGTACTTC	CASSESTGDSYEQYF
NA	TRBV30	NA	TRBJ2-7	TGTGCCTGGAGTGTCCAAACTTTCGACGAGCAGTACTTC	CAWSVQTFDEQYF
NA	TRBV7-3	NA	TRBJ1-2	TGTGCCAGCAGCTTAAACACAGGGCATGGCTACACCTTC	CASSLNTGHGYTF
NA	TRBV28	NA	TRBJ1-1	TGTGCCAGCAGTCAGAACACTGAAGCTTTCTTT	CASSQNTEAFF
NA	TRBV9	NA	TRBJ2-1	TGTGCCAGCAGCGGAACCCACAGGGCCGAACTGGGGAATGAGCAGTTCTTC	CASSGTHRAELGNEQFF
NA	TRBV28	NA	TRBJ1-5	TGTGCCAGCAGTTTCTATCGAAGGGGGGGGTTCAATCAGCCCCAGCATTTT	CASSFYRRGGFNQPQHF
TRBD1	TRBV15	NA	TRBJ2-3	TGTGCCACCAGCAGAGATGGAACCGGGACAGCTAGCACAGATACGCAGTATTTT	CATSRDGTGTASTDTQYF
NA	TRBV6-5	few	TRBJ1-1	TGTGCCAGCAGTTACCAGGGGCCTAACACTGAAGCTTTCTTT	CASSYQGPNTEAFF
NA	TRBV1	few	TRBJ2-7	TGCACCAGCAGCCAAGATTTTCCCTGGACTAGCTTAAGGGACGAGCAGTACTTC	CTSSQDFPWTSLRDEQYF
TRBD2	TRBV29-1	NA	TRBJ2-3	TGCAGCGCCGCCGGGACTAGTCAGGGAGATACGCAGTATTTT	CSAAGTSQGDTQYF
NA	TRBV18	NA	TRBJ1-1	TGTGCCAGCTCACCAGAAGGGGTCTCGAACACTGAAGCTTTCTTT	CASSPEGVSNTEAFF
NA	TRBV5-1	once	TRBJ1-2	TGCGCCAGCAGCTTGGAACCACCAGCGAGTTTTTATGGCTACACCTTC	CASSLEPPASFYGYTF
NA	TRBV2	NA	TRBJ1-2	TGTGCCAGCAGTGAAGCGCAACAGGGCTATGGCTACACCTTC	CASSEAQQGYGYTF
NA	TRBV5-4	few	TRBJ2-5	TGTGCCAGCAGCGCAACAGGGAACGAGGAGACCCAGTACTTC	CASSATGNEETQYF
TRBD1	TRBV5-1	NA	TRBJ1-5	TGCGCCAGCAGCTTGACAGGGGCCGGCAATCAGCCCCAGCATTTT	CASSLTGAGNQPQHF
TRBD1	TRBV28	once	TRBJ2-7	TGTGCCAGCAGTTTCCGTTCAGGGACAGGAATTCTGTACTTC	CASSFRSGTGILYF
TRBD1	TRBV19	NA	TRBJ1-2	TGTGCCGCCCGGGACAGCAGATTATATGGCTACGCCTTC	CAARDSRLYGYAF
TRBD1	TRBV19	NA	TRBJ1-6	TGTGCCAGTAGTCGGACAGGGGGCAATTCACCCCTCCACTTT	CASSRTGGNSPLHF
NA	TRBV19	NA	TRBJ1-2	TGTGCCAGTAGTATTTCCGAAAGCGGCTACACCTTC	CASSISESGYTF
NA	TRBV27	NA	TRBJ1-2	TGTGCCAGCAGTAGCTACACGGGCTATGGCTACACCTTC	CASSSYTGYGYTF
NA	TRBV10-3	NA	TRBJ1-1	TGTGCCATCAGGGTAGACAGGTGGAACACTGAAGCTTTCTTT	CAIRVDRWNTEAFF
NA	TRBV10-3	NA	TRBJ1-3	TGTGCCATCAGACCACACTCTGGAAACACCATATATTTT	CAIRPHSGNTIYF
TRBD2	TRBV28	NA	TRBJ2-7	TGTGCCAGCAGTCAGACACGGACTAGCCCGCCCTCCTACGAGCAGTACTTC	CASSQTRTSPPSYEQYF
NA	TRBV10-2	NA	TRBJ1-5	TGCGCCAGCAGTGAGTCGACGGGCTCGCGGACAAATAGCAATCAGCCCCAGCATTTT	CASSESTGSRTNSNQPQHF
NA	TRBV7-2	NA	TRBJ2-7	TGTGCCAGCAGCTCGTGGACTGGGAACTACGAGCAGTACTTC	CASSSWTGNYEQYF
NA	TRBV10-3	NA	TRBJ2-1	TGTGCCATTTCGCCCCGGGATGAGCAGTTCTTC	CAISPRDEQFF
TRBD1	TRBV5-1	NA	TRBJ1-2	TGCGCCAGCAGCTCTCTCGGCCCGGGACAGGGAGGTGGCTACACCTTC	CASSSLGPGQGGGYTF
NA	TRBV5-4	NA	TRBJ2-1	TGTGCCAGCAGCTTGATTTGGAGCAATGAGCAGTTCTTC	CASSLIWSNEQFF
NA	TRBV5-1	NA	TRBJ2-3	TGCGCCAGCACCCTAGGTTGGGGGGAAACAGATACGCAGTATTTT	CASTLGWGETDTQYF
TRBD1	TRBV2	NA	TRBJ1-5	TGTGCCAGCAGAGGAAGAGGGACAGCTCTTCAGCCCCAGCATTTT	CASRGRGTALQPQHF
TRBD2	TRBV27	NA	TRBJ2-1	TGTGCCAGCAGTTTCGTAGCGGGGAGCTCCTACAATGAGCAGTTCTTC	CASSFVAGSSYNEQFF
NA	TRBV5-6	once	TRBJ1-1	TGTGCCAGCAGCTTGGCCGGGGCGGGGCTCGAAGCTTTCTTT	CASSLAGAGLEAFF
NA	TRBV18	NA	TRBJ2-7	TGTGCCAGCTCACCCTTGGACAGTTCCTACGAGCAGTACTTC	CASSPLDSSYEQYF
NA	TRBV19	NA	TRBJ2-7	TGTGCCAGTAGTGGTACAGGGTTAAGGCAGTACTTC	CASSGTGLRQYF
NA	TRBV9	NA	TRBJ2-1	TGTGCCAGCAGTGGTCTACACAATGAGCAGTTCTTC	CASSGLHNEQFF
TRBD1	TRBV5-1	NA	TRBJ2-1	TGCGCCAGCAGCTTGGACGGGGACAGGGTGGCTGAGCAGTTCTTC	CASSLDGDRVAEQFF
NA	TRBV18	few	TRBJ2-3	TGTGCCAGCTCACCTGGCGGATACACAGATACGCAGTATTTT	CASSPGGYTDTQYF
TRBD1	TRBV10-3	NA	TRBJ2-7	TGTGCCATCAGCAGGACGGGACAGGGGATGTCCTACGAGCAGTACTTC	CAISRTGQGMSYEQYF
NA	TRBV29-1	NA	TRBJ2-6	TGCAGCGTTGAGGACGGCAGGGTTACCGCTGGGGCCAACGTCCTGACTTTC	CSVEDGRVTAGANVLTF
NA	TRBV27	NA	TRBJ1-2	TGTGCCAGCACCAGCTCTTGGGGGGAAGTTAACTATGGCTACACCTTC	CASTSSWGEVNYGYTF
NA	TRBV7-6	NA	TRBJ1-4	TGTGCCAGCAGCTCTAGCGGGGGACCGACAACTAATGAAAAACTGTTTTTT	CASSSSGGPTTNEKLFF
NA	TRBV7-2	NA	TRBJ2-5	TGTGCCAGCAGCTTAGCTCCCGTTAATCAAGAGACCCAGTACTTC	CASSLAPVNQETQYF
TRBD1	TRBV6-1	NA	TRBJ2-1	TGTGCCAGCAAATGGGACAGCTGGGATGAGCAGTTCTTC	CASKWDSWDEQFF
NA	TRBV6-5	NA	TRBJ1-1	TGTGCCAGCAGTTACTCGAGTTCCGGGAGGAACACTGAAGCTTTCTTT	CASSYSSSGRNTEAFF
NA	TRBV7-3	NA	TRBJ2-7	TGTGCCAGCAGCTTAGGGCCGGGATCAAACTACGAGCAGTACTTC	CASSLGPGSNYEQYF
NA	TRBV4-2	few	TRBJ1-1	TGTGCCAGCAGCCAAGAAAGGAGGGTGAACACTGAAGCTTTCTTT	CASSQERRVNTEAFF
TRBD1	TRBV28	NA	TRBJ1-5	TGTGCCAGCAGTCCTTATCTAACCGGGACAGGGTATCAGCCCCAGCATTTT	CASSPYLTGTGYQPQHF
TRBD1	TRBV11-2	NA	TRBJ1-1	TGTGCCAGCCTAAAGGGACAGGGGAACACTGAAGCTTTCTTT	CASLKGQGNTEAFF
NA	TRBV5-1	NA	TRBJ1-2	TGCGCCAGCAGCCCACCGGACTATGGCTACACCTTC	CASSPPDYGYTF
NA	TRBV19	once	TRBJ2-1	TGTGCCAGTTCTAGGGGCGACAATGAGCAGTTCTTC	CASSRGDNEQFF
NA	TRBV5-4	NA	TRBJ1-6	TGTGCCAGCAGCAGGGGGAGCTCCTATAATTCACCCCTCCACTTT	CASSRGSSYNSPLHF